This T cell receptor beta chain was found in a study of CD8 T cells in ankylosing spondylitis. Study observations and caveats: Apparently characteristic of ankylosing spondylitis blood was a TCR beta motif (eight highly homologous variants).

The CDR3 has 13 amino acids. Germline lookup yields CDR1 SQVTM and CDR2 ANQGSEA. V shed 7 bases and J 4 bases; nucleotides not matched to a gene: 4. This clonotype was seen ten or more times. What it binds is not known. Quantitative barcoded 5'-RACE was used to prepare TCR beta libraries. TCRdb recomputed calls from the 5' RACE reads with MiXCR, one row per CDR3 protein. The sample shows more than 300,000 distinct CDR3 sequences, 8% of them seen only once. This chain links TRBV29-1 with TRBJ2-1, with TRBD2 matching over 10 bases. This clonotype was obtained from a male donor with ankylosing spondylitis. The sequencing sample was made of blood, either unsorted or a sorted T cell fraction (not recorded which). CDR3 DNA sequence: TGCAGCGGGATACTAGCGGGATACAATGAGCAGTTCTTC. Encoded protein: CSGILAGYNEQFF.